This is a list of T cell receptor beta chains from one sample in a study of cytomegalovirus exposure and HLA in healthy donors. TCRdb's copy holds only in-frame clones and misses some; the assay was immunoSEQ multiplex PCR. The sample lists 150,000 or so clones; over 75% were seen once. Sequencing was done on a sample of PBMCs. The source is a man aged 25-40 years in good health and CMV-seropositive. CDR3s include the opening cysteine and the closing phenylalanine or tryptophan. The order of the fields is V gene, J gene, CDR3 protein.

>TRBV27|TRBJ1-2
CASSPQGSNYGYTF
>TRBV30|TRBJ1-6
CASKLGLSPLHF
>TRBV27|TRBJ2-7
CASRIAGGPYEQYF
>TRBV28|NA
CASRNTGRGGYEQYF
>TRBV4-2|TRBJ1-1
CASSQDSRGDTRQAFF
>TRBV29-1|TRBJ2-5
CSDTTGVETQYF
>TRBV18|TRBJ2-7
CASSRGQYEQYF
>TRBV9|TRBJ1-4
CASSVGGENEKLFF
>TRBV5-6|NA
CASSLLGNYEQYF
>TRBV7-2|TRBJ2-7
CASSLSTGYEQYF
>TRBV25-1|TRBJ2-5
CASRQGGEETQYF
>TRBV19|TRBJ1-1
CASSTGFEAFF
>TRBV7-2|TRBJ2-1
CASSLAWGEQFF
>TRBV2|TRBJ2-7
CASSDERSAYEQYF
>TRBV7-2|TRBJ2-4
CASSLFSGTISNIQYF
>TRBV28|TRBJ1-5
CASSSRGGNQPQHF
>TRBV11-1|TRBJ2-5
CASSLVSRQETQYF
>TRBV6-5|TRBJ1-5
CASSFLRAGRNQPQHF
>TRBV2|TRBJ2-7
CASSERGTYEQYF
>TRBV5-1|TRBJ2-1
CASSLGRGNSYNEQFF
>TRBV5-6|TRBJ2-7
CASRRAGDSYEQYF
>TRBV6-1|TRBJ1-2
CASRGTVGYGYTF
>TRBV29-1|TRBJ2-5
CSVVTGGGKTQYF
>TRBV28|TRBJ1-1
CASSVGGKNTEAFF
>TRBV7-2|TRBJ2-5
CASSLRYRGETQYF
>TRBV28|TRBJ2-7
CASSDLAGYEQYF
>TRBV7-2|TRBJ1-6
CASRQVVVDNSPLHF
>TRBV29-1|TRBJ1-1
CSVVQGLYTEAFF
>TRBV19|TRBJ2-2
CASSRREPGTGELFF
>TRBV2|TRBJ2-7
CASSVGAGVRYEQYF
>TRBV15|TRBJ1-1
CATSSYRVDEAFF
>TRBV30|TRBJ1-3
CAWSPPARSGNTIYF
>TRBV27|TRBJ1-2
CASSLGQGYGYTF
>TRBV2|TRBJ2-5
CARGGQGTETQYF
>TRBV5-1|TRBJ2-7
CASSPRSGGSYEQYF
>TRBV13|TRBJ2-5
CANSLGREEVVETQYF
>TRBV5-1|TRBJ2-5
CASSLPSGSGETQYF
>TRBV6-5|TRBJ2-3
CASREWTVRTDTQYF
>TRBV15|TRBJ1-5
CATSRGIGQRPQHF
>TRBV7-6|TRBJ2-1
CASSPGVAGGDEQFF
>TRBV7-2|TRBJ1-1
CASSYRQVGTEAFF
>TRBV5-1|TRBJ1-2
CASSLEGRTRDGGYTF
>TRBV11-2|TRBJ2-1
CASTITDSYNEQFF
>TRBV5-4|TRBJ1-3
CASSYGGDFSGNTIYF
>TRBV10-3|TRBJ1-3
CAIRESGGYGNTIYF
>TRBV11-2|TRBJ2-7
CASSRTAYEQYF
>TRBV19|TRBJ1-4
CASSKSQGPNEKLFF
>TRBV5-1|TRBJ2-1
CASSLEPSGGEQFF
>TRBV5-1|TRBJ2-5
CASSPGGLAGGLMETQYF
>TRBV7-2|TRBJ2-3
CASSFGGPSTDTQYF
>TRBV6-1|TRBJ2-7
CASSREKGVGEQYF
>TRBV29-1|TRBJ2-7
CSVEPGSTRGGQYF
>TRBV7-9|TRBJ1-2
CASSLGQGDGYTF
>TRBV11-2|TRBJ1-3
CASSLVPRRAHGNTIYF
>TRBV10-3|TRBJ2-2
CASGTSGNTGELFF
>TRBV5-6|TRBJ2-1
CASSSPGQPFSNEQFF
>TRBV30|TRBJ1-2
CAWTEWDRDTF
>TRBV4-3|TRBJ1-1
CASSQSWTGTEAFF
>TRBV19|TRBJ1-3
CASSTAASSGNTIYF